This TCR beta chain was obtained from a study of graft-versus-host responses after intestinal transplantation. The method was immunoSEQ multiplex PCR; TCRdb's version includes in-frame clones alone and lacks a portion of them. The table lists some 120,000 clones, roughly 92% of them singletons. This clone has only one observation. The antigen is not known. Germline V gene data show CDR1 as LNHDA and CDR2 as SQIVND (reference sequence). V was cut by 6 bases and J by 2 bases, with 19 bases left in between. The CDR3 loop spans 16 amino acids. This sequence originates from a human donor who was the organ donor for an intestinal transplant. This specimen consisted of unstimulated CD4+ T cells sorted from spleen or lymph node cells, obtained before transplant. J is TRBJ1-1 and V is TRBV19; no clear D gene. CDR3 protein: CASSYQSLRTNTEAFF. The DNA of the CDR3 is TGTGCCAGTAGCTATCAGTCCCTCCGAACCAACACTGAAGCTTTCTTT.